The next 11 T cell receptor beta chains were all read from a single sample in a study of T cells in Graves' hyperthyroidism and ophthalmopathy (dated by TCRdb to 2018 to 2020). Library method: multiplex PCR. Instrument on record: Illumina HiSeq 2000. The TCR beta CDR3 regions were amplified from RNA transcripts. The TCR CDR3 was subjected to a first round of RT-PCR using the HTBI primer set and the Qiagen OneStep RT-PCR kit. TCRdb handled the public reads itself, with Q25 trimming in fastp and clone calling in MiXCR, and kept productive beta chains. Rows are combined by CDR3 protein, so each entry shows the most common genes and DNA. The sample yields 480,000 or so distinct CDR3 sequences; around 50% were counted once. In total, the top ten clones hold 44% of the sample. Sequencing was done on a sample of peripheral blood or thyroid tissue (not recorded which). The receptors come from an adult woman with Graves' disease, either hyperthyroidism or ophthalmopathy (not recorded which).

The chain combines TRBV29-1 with TRBJ2-7, with TRBD2 matching over 7 bases. From germline, CDR1 is SQVTM and CDR2 ANQGSEA. With 8 bases clipped from V and 4 bases from J, the junction kept 2 bases outside the gene matches. The CDR3 is made up of 10 amino acids. This chain's CDR3 is CSSGGYEQYF. The CDR3 DNA follows: TGCAGCTCGGGGGGATACGAGCAGTACTTC.

Of note for this clonotype: Since a much larger clone is just one base distant, this may be a read error. The chain combines TRBV12-3 or TRBV12-4 with TRBJ1-1; D is unclear. CDR3 length equals 13 residues. CDR3 sequence (DNA): TGTGCCAGCATCTCCCTCGGGTACACTGAAGCTTCCTTT. This translates into CASISLGYTEASF.

Many counts were recorded for this clonotype. The gene calls are TRBV7-2 and TRBJ1-1; D gene uncertain. Trimming left V 3 bases short and J 5 bases short, with 22 bases between. This CDR3 region has 17 residues. Per germline, CDR1 SGHTA and CDR2 FQGNSA. This CDR3 is CASSFILVGRKATEAFF. The CDR3 region has the DNA TGTGCCAGCAGCTTTATTTTGGTAGGGCGGAAGGCGACTGAAGCTTTCTTT.

This clonotype showed up many times. The chain couples TRBV6-2 or TRBV6-3 to TRBJ2-7; tentatively, D is TRBD2 (5 bases). The V end was cut by 6 bases, the J end by 2 bases, with 14 bases between. The CDR3 has 14 amino acids. CDR1 is MNHEY, CDR2 SVGEGT, per germline. The CDR3 nucleotides are TGTGCCAGCAGCTTGCCGGGAACCCCCTACGAGCAGTACTTC. Protein sequence: CASSLPGTPYEQYF.

The J gene is TRBJ1-6, the V gene TRBV7-9, with D tentatively TRBD1 (5 bases). Germline CDR1 is SEHNR and CDR2 is FQNEAQ (reference sequence). The V end was cut by 1 base, the J end by 7 bases, with 8 bases between. CDR3 length: 14 amino acids. CDR3 residues: CASSLGDANSPLHF. The CDR3 nucleotides are TGTGCCAGCAGCTTAGGGGACGCAAATTCACCCCTCCACTTT.

On this clonotype itself: One end of the junction is discordant with germline, which a read error may explain. The genes are TRBV5-1 and TRBJ2-7; TRBD1 or TRBD2 may be the D gene (5 bases each). From germline, CDR1 is SGHRS and CDR2 YFSETQ. The CDR3 loop spans 15 amino acids. The CDR3, as DNA: TGTGCCAGCAGCTTGGCGAGGACACGGGAATACGAGCAGTACTTC. It encodes CASSLARTREYEQYF.

Only a few counts were recorded for this clonotype. V is TRBV7-3 and J is TRBJ2-2; a weak D match, TRBD2 (6 bases). The CDR3 is 15 residues long. The V gene's germline CDR1 is SGHTA and CDR2 FQGTGA. V was clipped by 0 bases and J by 1 base, with 6 bases between them. As DNA, the CDR3 is TGTGCCAGCAGCTTAACGCGGGAGAACACCGGGGAGCTGTTTTTT. Protein: CASSLTRENTGELFF.

The sample holds one count of this clonotype. The CDR3 reads CASSHSDKVEKLFF. In DNA, the CDR3 is TGTGCCAGCAGTCACAGTGACAAGGTAGAAAAACTGTTTTTT. The chain carries TRBV7-9 and TRBJ1-4; D gene ambiguous. This CDR3 comprises 14 residues. Germline values: CDR1 SEHNR, CDR2 FQNEAQ (reference sequence). V lost 6 bases, J lost 8 bases, and 16 bases lay in between.

The chain links TRBV7-2 to TRBJ2-5, with TRBD1 matching 8 bases. CDR3 length: 14 residues. Trimming took 5 bases from V and 4 from J; bases not matched to a gene: 6. Germline V gene lookup returns CDR1 SGHTA and CDR2 FQGNSA. The CDR3 DNA is TGTGCCAGCAGCGCCTCGACAGGGGCAGAGACCCAGTACTTC. Translating it yields CASSASTGAETQYF.

Note on this clonotype: This may be a read error: a much more frequent sequence differs by one nucleotide. V gene TRBV7-8 combines with J gene TRBJ2-7; D gene ambiguous. V was cut by 5 bases and J by 2 bases, with 4 bases left in between. This CDR3 has 11 residues. Germline lookup yields CDR1 SGHVS and CDR2 FQNEAQ. The CDR3 bases are TGTGCCAGCAGCCCTACCTACGAGCAGTACTTC. This sequence encodes CASSPTYEQYF.

With regard to this clonotype: This may be a read error: a much more frequent sequence differs by one nucleotide. The chain links TRBV5-5 to TRBJ2-7; 8 bases are a match to TRBD1. V was clipped by 2 bases and J by 5 bases; unmatched bases: 6. Per the germline V gene, CDR1 is SGHKS and CDR2 is YYEKEE (reference sequence). The CDR3 has 14 residues. Here the CDR3 reads CASSFGQGRHEQYF. As DNA, the CDR3 is TGTGCCAGCAGCTTCGGACAGGGAAGGCACGAGCAGTACTTC.